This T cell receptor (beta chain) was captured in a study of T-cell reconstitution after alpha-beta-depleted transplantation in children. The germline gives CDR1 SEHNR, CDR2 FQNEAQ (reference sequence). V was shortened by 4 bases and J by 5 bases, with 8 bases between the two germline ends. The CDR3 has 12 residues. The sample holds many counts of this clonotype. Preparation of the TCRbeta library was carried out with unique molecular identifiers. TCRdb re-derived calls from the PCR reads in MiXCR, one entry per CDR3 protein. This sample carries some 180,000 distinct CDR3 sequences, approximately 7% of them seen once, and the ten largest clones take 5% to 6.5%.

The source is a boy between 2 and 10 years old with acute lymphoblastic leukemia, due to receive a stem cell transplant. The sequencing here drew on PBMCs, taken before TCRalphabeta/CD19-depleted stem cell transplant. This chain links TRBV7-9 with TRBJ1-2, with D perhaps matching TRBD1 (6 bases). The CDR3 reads CASSSTGYGYTF. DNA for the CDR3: TGTGCCAGCAGCTCCACAGGGTATGGCTACACCTTC.